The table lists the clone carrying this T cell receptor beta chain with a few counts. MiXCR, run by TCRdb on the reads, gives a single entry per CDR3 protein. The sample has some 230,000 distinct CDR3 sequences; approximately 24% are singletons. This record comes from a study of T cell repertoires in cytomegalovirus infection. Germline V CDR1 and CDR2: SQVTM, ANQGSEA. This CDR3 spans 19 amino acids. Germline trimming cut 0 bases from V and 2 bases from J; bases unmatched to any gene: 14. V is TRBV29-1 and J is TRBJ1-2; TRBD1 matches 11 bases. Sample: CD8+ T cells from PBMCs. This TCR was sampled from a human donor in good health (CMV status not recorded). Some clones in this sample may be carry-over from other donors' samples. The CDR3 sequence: CSVEDVEGTGGERNYGYTF. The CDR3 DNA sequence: TGCAGCGTTGAAGATGTGGAGGGGACAGGGGGTGAGAGGAACTATGGCTACACCTTC. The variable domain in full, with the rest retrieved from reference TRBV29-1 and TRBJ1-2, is SAVISQKPSRDICQRGTSLTIQCQVDSQVTMMFWYRQQPGQSLTLIATANQGSEATYESGFVIDKFPISRPNLTFSTLTVSNMSPEDSSIYLCSVEDVEGTGGERNYGYTFGSGTRLTVV.